The T cell receptor beta chain under discussion was sequenced for a study of T cell responses to AZD1222 COVID-19 vaccine. This CDR3 spans 13 amino acids. V lost 7 bases, J lost 8 bases, and 10 bases stayed unmatched. CDR1 is LNHDA and CDR2 is SQIVND in the germline V gene (reference sequence). The protocol was immunoSEQ multiplex PCR, while the TCRdb copy is restricted to in-frame clones and leaves out a portion. The repertoire consists of about 150,000 clones, with roughly 91% occurring once and the leading ten covering about 1.9%. Study results and caveats: Possibly, clonal diversity was underestimated; donors were largely white British and included more females. Seropositive at baseline were only six AZD1222 recipients.

Notes on this clone: Antigen specificity is unknown.

J is TRBJ1-2 and V is TRBV19; 7 bases are shared with TRBD1. Sequencing used peripheral blood, obtained 28 days after the second AZD1222 dose. This TCR was recovered from an adult who received the AZD1222 COVID-19 vaccine. The CDR3 protein is CASKSEGAPGYTF. CDR3 DNA: TGTGCCAGTAAATCCGAGGGGGCGCCCGGCTACACCTTC.